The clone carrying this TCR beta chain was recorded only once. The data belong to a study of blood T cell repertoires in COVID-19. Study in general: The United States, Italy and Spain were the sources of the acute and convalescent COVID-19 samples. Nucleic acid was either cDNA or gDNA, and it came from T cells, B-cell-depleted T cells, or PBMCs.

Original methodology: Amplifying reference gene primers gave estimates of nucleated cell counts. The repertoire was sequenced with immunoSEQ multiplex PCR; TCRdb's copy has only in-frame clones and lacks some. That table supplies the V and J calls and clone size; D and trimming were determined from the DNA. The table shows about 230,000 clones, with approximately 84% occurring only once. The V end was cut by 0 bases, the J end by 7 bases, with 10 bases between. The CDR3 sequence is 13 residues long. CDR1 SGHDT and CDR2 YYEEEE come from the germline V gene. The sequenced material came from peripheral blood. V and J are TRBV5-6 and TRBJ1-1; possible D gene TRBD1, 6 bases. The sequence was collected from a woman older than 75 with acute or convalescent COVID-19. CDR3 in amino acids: CASSLARGIEAFF. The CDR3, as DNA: TGTGCCAGCAGCTTGGCGAGGGGGATTGAAGCTTTCTTT. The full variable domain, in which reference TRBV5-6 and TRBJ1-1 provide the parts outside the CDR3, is DAGVTQSPTHLIKTRGQQVTLRCSPKSGHDTVSWYQQALGQGPQFIFQYYEEEERQRGNFPDRFSGHQFPNYSSELNVNALLLGDSALYLCASSLARGIEAFFGQGTRLTVV.